Listed here is a single T cell receptor beta chain. The data were taken from a study of PD-L1 blockade in urothelial cancer. Study as a whole: Most of the 29 patients were men with bladder-origin urothelial cancer. The median number of T cells present in blood samples was 140,000 to 150,000.

Time point reported: pretreatment peripheral blood. Samples were collected from each patient before treatment and during treatment. Each patient gave between 1 and 8 of them in total. The CDR3 length is 15 residues. From germline, CDR1 is SNHLY and CDR2 FYNNEI. V lost 4 bases and J lost 8, with 18 bases in between. A spike-in of synthetic TCR analog templates was added to each PCR. The protocol was immunoSEQ multiplex PCR, while the TCRdb copy is restricted to in-frame clones and leaves out a portion. The data show roughly 130,000 clones, with around 85% seen just once and around 3.2% held by the top ten.

This chain links TRBV2 with TRBJ2-4; a possible D gene is TRBD1 (5 bases). The clonotype comes from a man between 45 and 60 years old with urothelial cancer. The sample consisted of PBMCs, taken around atezolizumab (anti-PD-L1) treatment. Here the CDR3 reads CASSGPGQPSHIQYF. The CDR3 nucleotides read TGTGCCAGCAGTGGACCCGGACAACCCTCTCACATTCAGTACTTC.